This T cell receptor (beta chain) is drawn from a study of T cells in Graves' hyperthyroidism and ophthalmopathy. Overall study results and limits: A 13 V-J signature model discriminated ophthalmopathy versus stable hyperthyroidism. Before onset, ophthalmopathy was predicted by the model a median roughly 6.4 months earlier. Blood also held most thyroid clonotypes expanded beyond 0.001.

This clonotype was found a few times. The antigen remains undetermined. Regions amplified from RNA transcripts were the TCR beta CDR3 regions. HTBI primers were employed in a first-round RT-PCR of the TCR CDR3. MiXCR, applied by TCRdb to the multiplex PCR reads, yields one record per CDR3 protein. The table shows 640,000 or so distinct CDR3 sequences, with 14% occurring only once. V was clipped by 6 bases and J by 6 bases; unmatched bases: 10. There are 14 residues in the CDR3. The V gene's germline CDR1 is SEHNR and CDR2 FQNEAQ (reference sequence). The specimen sequenced was blood. The chain employs TRBV7-9 and TRBJ1-2; TRBD1 aligns across 7 bases. The TCR comes from a woman aged 18-29 years with Graves' ophthalmopathy. CDR3 coding DNA: TGTGCCAGCAGTTCGGACAGGAATCCCCATGGCTACACCTTC. Protein sequence: CASSSDRNPHGYTF.